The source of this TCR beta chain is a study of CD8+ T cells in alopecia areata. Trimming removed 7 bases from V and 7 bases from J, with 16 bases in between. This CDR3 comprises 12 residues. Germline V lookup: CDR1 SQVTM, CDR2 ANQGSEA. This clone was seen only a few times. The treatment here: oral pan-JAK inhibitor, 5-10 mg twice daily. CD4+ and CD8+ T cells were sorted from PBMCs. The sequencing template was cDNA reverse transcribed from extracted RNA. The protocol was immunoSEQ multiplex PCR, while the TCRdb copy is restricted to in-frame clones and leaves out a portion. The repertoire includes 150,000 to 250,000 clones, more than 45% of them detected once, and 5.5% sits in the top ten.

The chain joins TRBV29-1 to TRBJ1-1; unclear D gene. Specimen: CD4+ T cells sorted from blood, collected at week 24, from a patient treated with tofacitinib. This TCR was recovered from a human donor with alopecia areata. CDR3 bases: TGCAGCGCGGCCCACACGACGCTTGAAGCTTTCTTT. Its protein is CSAAHTTLEAFF.